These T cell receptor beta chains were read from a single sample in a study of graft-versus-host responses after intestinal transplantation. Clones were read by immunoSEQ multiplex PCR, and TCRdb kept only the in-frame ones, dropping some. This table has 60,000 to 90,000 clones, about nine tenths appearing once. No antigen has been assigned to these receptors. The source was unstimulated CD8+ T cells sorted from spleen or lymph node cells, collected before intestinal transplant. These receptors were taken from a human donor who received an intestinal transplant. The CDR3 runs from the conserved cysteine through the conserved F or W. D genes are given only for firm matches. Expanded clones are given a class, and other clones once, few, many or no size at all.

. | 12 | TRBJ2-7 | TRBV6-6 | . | CASTTTGVEQYF | TGTGCCAGCACCACCACGGGGGTGGAGCAGTACTTC
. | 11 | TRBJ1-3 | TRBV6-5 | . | CASMSGNTIYF | TGTGCCAGCATGAGTGGAAACACCATATATTTT
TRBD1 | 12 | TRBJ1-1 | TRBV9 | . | CASSAPGGIAFF | TGTGCCAGCAGCGCCCCAGGGGGCATAGCTTTCTTT
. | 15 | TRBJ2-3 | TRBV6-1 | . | CASSGPRGARDTQYF | TGTGCCAGCAGTGGACCGCGGGGCGCTCGGGATACGCAGTATTTT
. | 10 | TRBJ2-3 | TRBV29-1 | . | CSVGGDTQYF | TGCAGCGTTGGAGGAGATACGCAGTATTTT
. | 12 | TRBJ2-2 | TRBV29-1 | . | CSVLLGSGELFF | TGCAGCGTTTTACTAGGGTCCGGGGAGCTGTTTTTT
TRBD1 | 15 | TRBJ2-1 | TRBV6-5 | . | CASSYPSGGVDEQFF | TGTGCCAGCAGTTACCCCTCAGGGGGTGTGGATGAGCAGTTCTTC
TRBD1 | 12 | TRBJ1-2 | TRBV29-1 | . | CSVPGGANGYTF | TGCAGCGTCCCAGGGGGTGCTAATGGCTACACCTTC
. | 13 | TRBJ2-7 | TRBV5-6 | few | CASSWGGYYEQYF | TGTGCCAGCAGCTGGGGGGGCTACTACGAGCAGTACTTC
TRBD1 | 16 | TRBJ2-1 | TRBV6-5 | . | CASSSGEDRGGTVQFF | TGTGCCAGCAGTTCGGGGGAGGACAGGGGGGGAACAGTGCAGTTCTTC
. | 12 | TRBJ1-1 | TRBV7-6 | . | CASSRTGTEAFF | TGTGCCAGCAGCCGGACTGGCACTGAAGCTTTCTTT
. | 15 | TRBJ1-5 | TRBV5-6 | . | CASSLSGAAYQPQHF | TGTGCCAGCAGCTTGTCTGGGGCCGCTTATCAGCCCCAGCATTTT
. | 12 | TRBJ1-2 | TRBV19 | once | CAGRIRGYGYTF | TGTGCCGGGAGAATACGGGGCTATGGCTACACCTTC
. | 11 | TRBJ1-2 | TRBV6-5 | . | CVAGRNYGYTF | TGTGTGGCTGGTCGTAACTATGGCTACACCTTC
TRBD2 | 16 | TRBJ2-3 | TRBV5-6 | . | CASSYPSGGATDTQYF | TGTGCCAGCAGCTATCCTAGCGGGGGGGCTACAGATACGCAGTATTTT
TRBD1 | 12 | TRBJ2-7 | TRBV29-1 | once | CSVPLTGGEQYF | TGCAGCGTGCCCCTGACAGGGGGTGAGCAGTACTTC
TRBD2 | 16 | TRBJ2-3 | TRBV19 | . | CASSSTSGGHLNTQYF | TGTGCCAGTAGTTCCACTAGCGGGGGGCACTTAAATACGCAGTATTTT
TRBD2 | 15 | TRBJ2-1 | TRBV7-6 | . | CASSLVGEREGEQFF | TGTGCCAGCAGCTTAGTCGGGGAAAGGGAGGGAGAGCAGTTCTTC
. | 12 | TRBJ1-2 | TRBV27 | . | CASGLSTGGYTF | TGTGCCAGCGGCCTTTCCACAGGAGGCTACACCTTC
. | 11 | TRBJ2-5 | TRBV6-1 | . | CASSVGETQYF | TGTGCCAGCAGTGTCGGGGAGACCCAGTACTTC
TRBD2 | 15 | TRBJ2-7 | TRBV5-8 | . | CASSLAHGGAYEQYF | TGTGCCAGCAGCTTGGCCCACGGGGGGGCCTACGAGCAGTACTTC
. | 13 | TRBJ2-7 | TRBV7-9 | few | CASSQGLAYEQYF | TGTGCCAGCAGCCAGGGGTTGGCCTACGAGCAGTACTTC
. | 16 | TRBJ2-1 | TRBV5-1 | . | CASSPDRDSSYNEQFF | TGCGCCAGCAGCCCAGACCGGGACTCCTCCTACAATGAGCAGTTCTTC
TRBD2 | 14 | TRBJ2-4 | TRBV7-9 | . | CASSSGTSANIQYF | TGTGCCAGCAGCTCGGGGACTAGTGCGAACATTCAGTACTTC
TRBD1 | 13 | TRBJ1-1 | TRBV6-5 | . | CASSYSTGTEAFF | TGTGCCAGCAGTTACTCGACAGGGACTGAAGCTTTCTTT
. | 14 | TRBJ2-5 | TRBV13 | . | CASSLAGGGETQYF | TGTGCCAGCAGCTTAGCGGGGGGCGGGGAGACCCAGTACTTC
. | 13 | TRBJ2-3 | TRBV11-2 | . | CASSLYGTDTQYF | TGTGCCAGCAGCTTATACGGGACAGATACGCAGTATTTT
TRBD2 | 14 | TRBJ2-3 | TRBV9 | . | CASSPGGSTDTQYF | TGTGCCAGCAGCCCCGGGGGGAGCACAGATACGCAGTATTTT
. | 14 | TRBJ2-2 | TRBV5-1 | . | CASSPDSYTGELFF | TGCGCCAGCAGCCCGGACAGCTACACCGGGGAGCTGTTTTTT
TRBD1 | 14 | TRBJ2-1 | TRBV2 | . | CGRGTGASYNEQFF | TGTGGACGGGGGACAGGCGCTTCCTACAATGAGCAGTTCTTC
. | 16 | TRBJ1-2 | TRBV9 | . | CASSAPAGGAWYGYTF | TGTGCCAGCAGCGCCCCGGCGGGGGGCGCCTGGTATGGCTACACCTTC
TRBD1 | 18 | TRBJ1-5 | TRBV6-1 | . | CASSEPEDRHRGLQPQHF | TGTGCCAGCAGTGAACCGGAAGACCGGCACAGGGGGCTTCAGCCCCAGCATTTT
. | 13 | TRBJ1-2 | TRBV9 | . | CASSLGQNYGYTF | TGTGCCAGCAGCCTTGGACAGAACTATGGCTACACCTTC
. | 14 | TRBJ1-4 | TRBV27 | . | CASSLWGANEKLFF | TGTGCCAGCAGTTTATGGGGGGCTAATGAAAAACTGTTTTTT
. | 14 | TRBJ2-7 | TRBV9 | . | CASSPRVNTYEQYF | TGTGCCAGCAGCCCCCGTGTCAACACCTACGAGCAGTACTTC
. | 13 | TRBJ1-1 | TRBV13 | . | CASSPKRDTEAFF | TGTGCCAGCAGCCCCAAACGGGACACTGAAGCTTTCTTT
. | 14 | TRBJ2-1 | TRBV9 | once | CASTATPGTPEQFF | TGTGCCAGCACCGCAACTCCCGGGACTCCTGAGCAGTTCTTC
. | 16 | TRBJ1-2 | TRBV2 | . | CASSDLGGGQLYGYTF | TGTGCCAGCAGTGATCTTGGGGGGGGGCAACTCTATGGCTACACCTTC
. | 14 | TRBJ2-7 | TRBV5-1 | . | CASSSGQTSYEQYF | TGCGCCAGCAGCTCCGGACAGACCTCCTACGAGCAGTACTTC
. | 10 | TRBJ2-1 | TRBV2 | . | CASNGEPQFF | TGTGCCAGCAACGGGGAACCGCAGTTCTTC
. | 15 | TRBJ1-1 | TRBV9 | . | CASSTQTGGGTEAFF | TGTGCCAGCAGCACCCAGACAGGAGGTGGTACTGAAGCTTTCTTT
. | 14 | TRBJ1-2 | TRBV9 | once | CASSPRQFDYGYTF | TGTGCCAGCAGCCCCAGACAGTTTGACTATGGCTACACCTTC
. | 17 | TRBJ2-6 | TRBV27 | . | CASSLVLGDSGANVLTF | TGTGCCAGCAGTTTGGTTCTCGGGGACTCTGGGGCCAACGTCCTGACTTTC
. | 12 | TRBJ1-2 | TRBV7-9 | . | CASSLGLYGYTF | TGTGCCAGCAGCCTGGGCCTGTATGGCTACACCTTC
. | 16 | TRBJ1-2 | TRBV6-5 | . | CASSFTPRGGDYGYTF | TGTGCCAGCAGTTTCACGCCCCGGGGGGGGGACTATGGCTACACCTTC
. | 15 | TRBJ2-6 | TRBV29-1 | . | CSVVGTPSGANVLTF | TGCAGCGTTGTGGGGACACCCTCTGGGGCCAACGTCCTGACTTTC
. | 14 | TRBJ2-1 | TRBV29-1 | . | CSVVPRNRENEQFF | TGCAGCGTTGTTCCCCGTAACAGGGAAAATGAGCAGTTCTTC
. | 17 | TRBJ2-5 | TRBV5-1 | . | CASSWGDSARGQETQYF | TGCGCCAGCAGCTGGGGGGACAGCGCTCGGGGCCAAGAGACCCAGTACTTC
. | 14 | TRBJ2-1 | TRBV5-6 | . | CASSLGRLYNEQFF | TGTGCCAGCAGCTTGGGGCGGTTGTACAATGAGCAGTTCTTC
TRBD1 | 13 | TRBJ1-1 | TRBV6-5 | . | CASSPGQGAEAFF | TGTGCCAGCAGTCCGGGACAGGGGGCTGAAGCTTTCTTT
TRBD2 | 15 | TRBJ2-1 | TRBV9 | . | CASSVGLAGGNEQFF | TGTGCCAGCAGCGTAGGACTAGCGGGGGGCAATGAGCAGTTCTTC
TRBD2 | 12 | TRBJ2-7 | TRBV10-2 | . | CASWTSSYEQYF | TGCGCCAGCTGGACTAGCTCCTACGAGCAGTACTTC
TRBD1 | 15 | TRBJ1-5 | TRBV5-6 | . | CASSLASDRTQPQHF | TGTGCCAGCAGCTTGGCATCGGACAGGACGCAGCCCCAGCATTTT